This T cell receptor beta chain was retrieved from a study of T-cell memory formation after mild COVID-19. CDR1 and CDR2 from the germline V gene are SGHTA and FQGNSA. Between the trimmed V and J ends, which lost 4 bases and 0 bases, there was a span of 12 bases. There are 15 residues in the CDR3. This clonotype was seen many times. Its antigen is not identified. General observations from the study: Day 37-peaking second-wave clones had unconfirmed SARS-CoV-2 specificity. Contracting CD4+ clones sat mainly in CM and EM; CD8+ in EMRA. Contracting clones, day 15 to 85, had balanced CD4/CD8, and later expanders favored CD4+. Pre-infection memory harbored some responding clones, suggesting cross-reactive memory joined.

TCRdb used MiXCR to reprocess the 5' RACE reads, holding one entry per CDR3 protein. The profile covers 25,000 to 35,000 distinct CDR3 sequences, with 9.5% to 15% appearing a single time and 13% to 15% taken by the ten largest. This TCR was sampled from an adult woman who had mild COVID-19 (a few samples of this study predate the infection). Cell type and time point are not known. Sequencing was carried out using PBMCs or a T cell subset sorted from them (not recorded which). The genes are TRBV7-2 and TRBJ1-1; D call uncertain. For the CDR3, the DNA is TGTGCCAGCAGCTATGCGGGGAGGATGAACACTGAAGCTTTCTTT. Encoded protein: CASSYAGRMNTEAFF.